A single sample is the source of the 8 T cell receptor beta chains below, sequenced in a study of T cells in Graves' hyperthyroidism and ophthalmopathy. The source material, RNA transcripts, was used to amplify TCR beta CDR3 regions. The HTBI primer set served for first-round RT-PCR of the TCR CDR3. TCRdb itself ran the multiplex PCR reads through MiXCR, one entry per CDR3 protein. The sample consists of hundreds of thousands of distinct CDR3 sequences, approximately 25% of them appearing once. The material sequenced was blood. The receptors were sampled from a woman aged 25 to 39 with Graves' ophthalmopathy.

This clonotype turned up a few times. The chain links TRBV28 to TRBJ2-7, with 7 bases lining up with TRBD1. The V and J ends lost 6 bases and 1 base, in that order; junction bases with no gene match: 6. CDR1 and CDR2 from the germline V gene are MDHEN and SYDVKM. CDR3 length: 14 amino acids. The CDR3 nucleotides read TGTGCCAGCAGAACTCCGGGACAGTCCTACGAGCAGTACTTC. This gives the protein CASRTPGQSYEQYF.

This clonotype appeared many times. The V call is TRBV5-1, the J call TRBJ1-1; 9 nucleotides match TRBD1. V lost 4 bases, J lost 3 bases, and 16 bases stayed unmatched. The CDR3 extends over 18 amino acids. CDR1 is SGHRS and CDR2 is YFSETQ in the germline V gene. The CDR3 DNA sequence: TGCGCCAGCAGCCCCATGGGACAGGGTAGATTCATGGACACTGAAGCTTTCTTT. It yields the protein CASSPMGQGRFMDTEAFF.

The chain links TRBV20-1 to TRBJ1-2, with a weak D call TRBD1 (5 bases). The CDR3 loop spans 15 amino acids. V lost 2 bases and J 7 bases, leaving 20 bases between the germline ends. CDR1 and CDR2 from the germline V gene are DFQATT and SNEGSKA (reference sequence). CDR3 bases: TGCAGTGCTAGATCAGGGAAAGGGCTTGGTGGTGGCTACACCTTC. It encodes CSARSGKGLGGGYTF.

This clonotype was picked up a small number of times. The chain combines TRBV12-3 or TRBV12-4 with TRBJ2-7; the D gene is possibly TRBD1 (6 bases). This CDR3 is built from 13 residues. V lost 6 bases and J 3 bases, leaving 12 bases between the germline ends. The CDR3 region is CASSHGQNYEQYF. Here the CDR3 DNA reads TGTGCCAGCAGCCACGGACAGAACTACGAGCAGTACTTC.

The table lists this clonotype with many counts. The chain uses TRBV9 and TRBJ2-5; 12 bases line up with TRBD2. The CDR3 is 15 residues long. Per germline, CDR1 SGDLS and CDR2 YYNGEE. V shed 4 bases and J 1 base; nucleotides not matched to a gene: 2. As DNA, the CDR3 is TGTGCCAGCAGCCCTAGCGGGGGGGCCCAAGAGACCCAGTACTTC. The encoded protein is CASSPSGGAQETQYF.

The chain joins TRBV28 to TRBJ1-1, with TRBD1 identical over 8 bases. The CDR3 runs 14 residues. CDR1 and CDR2 (germline): MDHEN, SYDVKM. V trimming: 7 bases; J trimming: 10 bases; junction bases outside the gene matches: 14. The CDR3 here is CASKGQGAWVGAFF. CDR3 sequence (DNA): TGTGCCAGCAAGGGGCAGGGGGCTTGGGTTGGAGCTTTCTTT. Looking up the rest from reference TRBV28 and TRBJ1-1 gives the full variable domain: DVKVTQSSRYLVKRTGEKVFLECVQDMDHENMFWYRQDPGLGLRLIYFSYDVKMKEKGDIPEGYSVSREKKERFSLILESASTNQTSMYLCASKGQGAWVGAFFGQGTRLTVV.

As to this clonotype: This may be a read error, as it is one base from a much larger clone. V is TRBV12-3 or TRBV12-4 and J is TRBJ1-5; D is undetermined. The V and J ends lost 3 bases and 6 bases respectively, with 15 bases between them. This CDR3 spans 15 amino acids. The CDR3: CASSLTMNSSQPQHF. CDR3 bases: TGTGCCAGCAGTTTGACAATGAATTCCAGTCAGCCCCAGCATTTT.

This clonotype has a count of ten or more. The genes are TRBV27 and TRBJ2-7; a weak D match, TRBD2 (5 bases). Germline V gene lookup returns CDR1 MNHEY and CDR2 SMNVEV (reference sequence). The ends were cut back, 3 bases at V and 4 bases at J, with 25 bases in the middle. The CDR3 is 18 amino acids. CDR3 nucleotide sequence: TGTGCCAGCAGTTTCCCAATCCAAGACACCCGGCGGACTTACGAGCAGTACTTC. Amino acids: CASSFPIQDTRRTYEQYF.